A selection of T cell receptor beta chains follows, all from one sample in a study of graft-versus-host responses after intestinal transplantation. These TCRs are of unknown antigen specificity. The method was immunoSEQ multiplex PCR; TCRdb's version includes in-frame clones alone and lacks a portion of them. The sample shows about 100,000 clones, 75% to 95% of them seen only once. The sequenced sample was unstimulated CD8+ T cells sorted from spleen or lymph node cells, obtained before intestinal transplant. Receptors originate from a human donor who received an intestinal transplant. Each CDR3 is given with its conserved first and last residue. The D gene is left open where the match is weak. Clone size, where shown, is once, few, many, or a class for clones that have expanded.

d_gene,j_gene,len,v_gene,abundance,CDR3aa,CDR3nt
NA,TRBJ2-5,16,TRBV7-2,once,CASSFATLWGGETQYF,TGTGCCAGCAGCTTCGCTACCCTTTGGGGTGGAGAGACCCAGTACTTC
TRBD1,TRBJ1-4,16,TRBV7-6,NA,CASSHVGQGEDEKLFF,TGTGCCAGCAGCCACGTCGGACAGGGCGAAGATGAAAAACTGTTTTTT
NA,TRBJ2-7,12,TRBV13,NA,CASSWTNYEQYF,TGTGCCAGCAGCTGGACCAACTACGAGCAGTACTTC
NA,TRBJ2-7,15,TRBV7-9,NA,CASSSLGTLSYEQYF,TGTGCCAGCAGCTCACTCGGGACCCTCTCCTACGAGCAGTACTTC
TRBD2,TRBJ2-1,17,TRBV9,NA,CASSPRWGGRAADEQFF,TGTGCCAGCAGCCCCCGGTGGGGCGGGAGGGCCGCGGATGAGCAGTTCTTC
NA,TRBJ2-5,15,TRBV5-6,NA,CASSPAGSWGETQYF,TGTGCCAGCAGCCCCGCCGGGTCATGGGGAGAGACCCAGTACTTC
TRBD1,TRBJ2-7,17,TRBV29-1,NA,CSVEVGGGTGTSYEQYF,TGCAGCGTTGAAGTAGGAGGGGGGACAGGGACCTCGTACGAGCAGTACTTC
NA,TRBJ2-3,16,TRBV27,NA,CASSLSAPSGQDTQYF,TGTGCCAGCAGTTTATCCGCTCCGTCGGGGCAAGATACGCAGTATTTT
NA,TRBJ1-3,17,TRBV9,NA,CASSTSPRSSDGNTVYF,TGTGCCAGCAGCACATCTCCCCGGTCCTCAGATGGAAACACCGTATATTTT
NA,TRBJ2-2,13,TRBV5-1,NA,CAIRAANTGELFF,TGCGCCATCAGAGCCGCGAACACCGGGGAGCTGTTTTTT
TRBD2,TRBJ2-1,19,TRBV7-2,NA,CASSFFPSLAGGLLYEQFF,TGTGCCAGCAGCTTTTTCCCTAGCCTAGCGGGGGGGCTTTTATATGAGCAGTTCTTC
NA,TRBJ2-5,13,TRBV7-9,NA,CASSFDWEETQYF,TGTGCCAGCAGCTTCGATTGGGAGGAGACCCAGTACTTC
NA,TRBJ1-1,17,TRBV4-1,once,CASSQEPDSPVNTEAFF,TGCGCCAGCAGCCAAGAACCTGACTCCCCAGTGAACACTGAAGCTTTCTTT
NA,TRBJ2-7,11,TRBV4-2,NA,CASSLAYEQYF,TGTGCCAGCAGCTTGGCCTACGAGCAGTACTTC
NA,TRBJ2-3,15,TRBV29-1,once,CSVAALGGDTDTQYF,TGCAGCGTTGCCGCTCTAGGGGGGGACACAGATACGCAGTATTTT
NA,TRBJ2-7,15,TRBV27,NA,CASSPGQGWGYEQYF,TGTGCCAGCAGCCCTGGGCAGGGCTGGGGGTACGAGCAGTACTTC
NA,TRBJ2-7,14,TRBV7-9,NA,CASSSTGSSYEQYF,TGTGCCAGCAGCTCGACAGGCAGCTCCTACGAGCAGTACTTC
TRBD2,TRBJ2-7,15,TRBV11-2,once,CASSLAGLAGYEQYF,TGTGCCAGCAGCTTAGCGGGACTAGCGGGCTACGAGCAGTACTTC
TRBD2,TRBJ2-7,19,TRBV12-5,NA,CASGLATGTSGGYSYEQYF,TGTGCTAGTGGTTTGGCCACCGGGACTAGCGGGGGGTACTCCTACGAGCAGTACTTC
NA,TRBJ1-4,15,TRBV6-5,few,CASSLYRTTNEKLFF,TGTGCCAGCAGCCTTTACCGAACAACTAATGAAAAACTGTTTTTT
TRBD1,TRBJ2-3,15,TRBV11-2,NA,CASSHRDSLTDTQYF,TGTGCCAGCAGCCACCGGGACAGCCTCACAGATACGCAGTATTTT
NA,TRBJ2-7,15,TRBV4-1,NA,CASSQVFPGSDEQYF,TGCGCCAGCAGCCAAGTCTTCCCGGGATCCGACGAGCAGTACTTC
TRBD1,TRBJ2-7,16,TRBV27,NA,CASSLVMPGQNYEQYF,TGTGCCAGCAGTTTGGTAATGCCGGGACAGAACTACGAGCAGTACTTC
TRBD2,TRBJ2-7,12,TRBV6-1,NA,CASGTSSYEQYF,TGTGCCAGCGGGACTAGCAGCTACGAGCAGTACTTC
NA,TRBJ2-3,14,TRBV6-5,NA,CASKADLTADTQYF,TGTGCCAGCAAGGCGGATCTGACTGCAGATACGCAGTATTTT
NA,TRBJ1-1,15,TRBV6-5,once,CASSYSGHQNTEAFF,TGTGCCAGCAGTTACTCGGGGCACCAGAACACTGAAGCTTTCTTT
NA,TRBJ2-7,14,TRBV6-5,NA,CASSQLGFTNEQYF,TGTGCCAGCAGCCAACTAGGATTTACAAACGAGCAGTACTTC
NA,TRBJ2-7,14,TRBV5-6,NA,CASSLEGSANEQYF,TGTGCCAGCAGCTTGGAAGGTAGCGCTAACGAGCAGTACTTC
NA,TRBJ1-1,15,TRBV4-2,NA,CASSQLTGPNTEAFF,TGTGCCAGCAGCCAACTCACGGGACCGAACACTGAAGCTTTCTTT
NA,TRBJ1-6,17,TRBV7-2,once,CASSLEGTFKRNSPLHF,TGTGCCAGCAGCTTAGAAGGGACTTTTAAAAGAAATTCACCCCTCCACTTT
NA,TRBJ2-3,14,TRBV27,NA,CASSPPAGPDTQYF,TGTGCCAGCAGTCCCCCTGCCGGCCCAGATACGCAGTATTTT
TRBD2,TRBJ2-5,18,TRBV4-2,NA,CASSQVGSGGGDSETQYF,TGTGCCAGCAGCCAAGTTGGTAGCGGGGGCGGGGACTCAGAGACCCAGTACTTC
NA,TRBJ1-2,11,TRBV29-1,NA,CSVEIMGGYTF,TGCAGCGTTGAAATTATGGGCGGCTACACCTTC
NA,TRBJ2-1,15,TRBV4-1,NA,CASSRGTGAYNEQFF,TGCGCCAGCAGCCGCGGGACCGGGGCCTACAATGAGCAGTTCTTC
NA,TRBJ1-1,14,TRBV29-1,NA,CSVEGRLKRPQAFF,TGCAGCGTTGAGGGACGACTCAAACGACCCCAAGCTTTCTTT
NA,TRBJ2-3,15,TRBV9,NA,CASSPSGRATDTQYF,TGTGCCAGCAGCCCGTCGGGACGCGCCACAGATACGCAGTATTTT
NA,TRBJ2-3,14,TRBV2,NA,CASREGLYTDTQYF,TGTGCCAGCAGGGAAGGACTATACACAGATACGCAGTATTTT
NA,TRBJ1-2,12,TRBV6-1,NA,CASSAGGYGYTF,TGTGCCAGCAGCGCCGGAGGCTATGGCTACACCTTC
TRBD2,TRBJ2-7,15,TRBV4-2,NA,CASSQEVAGVYEQYF,TGTGCCAGCAGCCAAGAGGTAGCGGGGGTCTACGAGCAGTACTTC
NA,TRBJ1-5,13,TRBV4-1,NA,CASSQVSDQPQHF,TGCGCCAGCAGCCAAGTTTCGGATCAGCCCCAGCATTTT
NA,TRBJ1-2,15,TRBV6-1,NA,CASSEGVGLDYGYTF,TGTGCCAGCAGTGAAGGTGTGGGACTCGACTATGGCTACACCTTC
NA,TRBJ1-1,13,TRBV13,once,CASSGRLNTEAFF,TGTGCCAGCAGCGGCAGGCTAAACACTGAAGCTTTCTTT
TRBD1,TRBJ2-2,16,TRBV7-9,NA,CASSTRQGRNTGELFF,TGTGCCAGCAGCACCAGACAGGGAAGGAACACCGGGGAGCTGTTTTTT
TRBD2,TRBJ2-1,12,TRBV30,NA,CAWGTTHNEQFF,TGTGCCTGGGGGACTACCCACAATGAGCAGTTCTTC
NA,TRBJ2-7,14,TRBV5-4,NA,CASSLEPIFYEQYF,TGTGCCAGCAGCTTGGAACCAATATTCTACGAGCAGTACTTC
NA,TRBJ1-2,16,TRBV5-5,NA,CASSWTRGGTDYGYTF,TGTGCCAGCAGCTGGACCAGGGGAGGTACGGACTATGGCTACACCTTC
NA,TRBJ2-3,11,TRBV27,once,CASSWPDTQYF,TGTGCCAGCAGTTGGCCAGATACGCAGTATTTT
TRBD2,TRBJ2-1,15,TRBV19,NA,CATPGPGGSYNEQFF,TGTGCCACCCCCGGACCGGGGGGGTCCTACAATGAGCAGTTCTTC
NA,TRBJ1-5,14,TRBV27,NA,CASSLRGEDQPQHF,TGTGCCAGCAGTTTAAGGGGCGAGGATCAGCCCCAGCATTTT